This T cell receptor beta chain was profiled in a study of shared clonotypes between healthy human individuals (dated by TCRdb to the early 2020s). Concerning the study at large: A couple of women and three men aged 18 to 49 years were included in the cohort. Per donor, three plates each were used for CD4 naive and CD4 memory, two for CD8 naive, and one for CD8 memory. To estimate repertoire size and how much clonotypes are shared between individuals, the study performed deep sequencing of blood TCR repertoires from roughly five healthy adults. To increase sequencing depth and limit assay-specific biases, TCR repertoire library preparation and sequencing were carried out by different laboratories using diverse techniques. Leukapheresis yielded between about 0.8 and 9.5 billion PBMCs per donor.

Using the deep immunoSEQ assay, multiplex PCR amplified TCR CDR3 regions from genomic DNA. Extracted genomic DNA from each cell subset was spread evenly across all wells of several immunoSEQ 96-well plates, with each plate serving as a replicate. For sorted subsets, each replicate PCR was loaded with about 200 ng genomic DNA, equivalent to approximately 33,000 T cell genomes. Purified libraries were measured with a Qubit 3.0 fluorometer, size-checked on a Bioanalyzer 2100, and measured again with the KAPA Library Quantification kit. A separate single-read 150-cycle Illumina NextSeq 550 flow cell was used to sequence each immunoSEQ 96-well plate. As for the original processing: Because the immunoSEQ output held only junctional sequences and lacked quality scores, the filtering could not match the filtering applied to full-length reads. To assign V/J genes and CDR3, sequences were annotated against IMGT germline references using PyIR, a Python wrapper for IgBLAST v1.9. Any read was removed if the V/J assignment was weak (E-value above 1e-6), the CDR3 was missing, or the read contained stop codons, out-of-frame junctions, or ambiguous translated residues. V3J clonotypes were defined as sequences sharing an identical inferred V gene, J gene, and CDR3 amino acid sequence. The percentage overlap between two repertoires was calculated by dividing the number of shared unique clonotypes by the size of the smaller repertoire. Richness of each repertoire was evaluated using RTK rarefaction, the Chao1 estimator, and Recon v2.1 estimates of unobserved clonotypes. For all TCRbeta clonotypes obtained by the gDNA method from several donors, generation probabilities were computed with OLGA. Entries here come from immuneACCESS through TCRdb and include only in-frame sequences with V and J called. Some clones fail to appear in such tables; in the studies checked, an unresolved V gene covers under half of the shortfall, and the cause of the remainder is unknown. That table gives V, J and clone size, and the DNA gave D and trimming. The sample includes 2 million or so clones, with 90% to 95% observed a single time. Together, the top ten hold 0.1% to 0.15% of the sample.

Overall study outcomes, separate from this receptor: Rarefaction of sorted-subset datasets indicated incomplete sequencing despite the large sequencing depth. Larger estimated clonotype richness was generally found for naive subsets than for memory subsets. The small number of donors limited the genetic and exposure-history diversity represented. When a few donors were compared, the shared fraction of clonotypes was around 4.6% for naive CD4, roughly 3.3% for naive CD8, roughly 2.5% for memory CD4, and 0.35% to 0.4% for memory CD8. Sampling was restricted to blood, and TCR repertoires in tissues likely differ from the TCR repertoires found in blood. Based on pairwise subsampling, the degree of clonotype sharing among donors was expected to be affected by sequencing depth. Compared with non-shared clonotypes, clonotypes shared by all four sorted-subset donors had higher generation probabilities.

Healthy HIV-negative adults with no recently reported acute infections or vaccinations were included as donors. Every donor was a Caucasian adult residing in Nashville, Tennessee, USA. CD4+ T cells were enriched by magnetic negative selection, after which naive cells were positively selected on CD45RA and the negative fraction was taken as the memory subset. Blood was collected by leukapheresis, and PBMCs were isolated by Ficoll-Histopaque density gradient centrifugation and then cryopreserved in liquid nitrogen vapor phase. Purity and quantity of every magnetically sorted T cell population were checked by analytical flow cytometry. Each sorted fraction had its genomic DNA isolated and then quantified by UV absorbance on a Nanodrop 2000c. Details on this clone: The antigen it binds to is not known. No per-base quality is available; no much larger clone lies one base away.

CDR3 length: 16 amino acids, cysteine to phenylalanine. CDR3 DNA only is kept here, 48 bases in frame from base 1. The germline V gene provides CDR1 SGHVS and CDR2 FNYEAQ. For this chain, trimming is 3 bases at the V end and 3 bases at the J end, and the number of junction bases without a gene match is 6. The sequenced sample consisted of naive CD4+ T cells sorted from blood. The cell subset or site label, as the study defines it: CD45RA+ positively selected. This clonotype originated in a man between 18 and 29 years old in good health. The chain uses TRBV7-6 and TRBJ2-1; a stretch of 9 junction bases matches TRBD1. The nucleotide sequence reads TGTGCCAGCAGCTTTTCGCGGGGACAGGGCTACAATGAGCAGTTCTTC. It translates as CASSFSRGQGYNEQFF.